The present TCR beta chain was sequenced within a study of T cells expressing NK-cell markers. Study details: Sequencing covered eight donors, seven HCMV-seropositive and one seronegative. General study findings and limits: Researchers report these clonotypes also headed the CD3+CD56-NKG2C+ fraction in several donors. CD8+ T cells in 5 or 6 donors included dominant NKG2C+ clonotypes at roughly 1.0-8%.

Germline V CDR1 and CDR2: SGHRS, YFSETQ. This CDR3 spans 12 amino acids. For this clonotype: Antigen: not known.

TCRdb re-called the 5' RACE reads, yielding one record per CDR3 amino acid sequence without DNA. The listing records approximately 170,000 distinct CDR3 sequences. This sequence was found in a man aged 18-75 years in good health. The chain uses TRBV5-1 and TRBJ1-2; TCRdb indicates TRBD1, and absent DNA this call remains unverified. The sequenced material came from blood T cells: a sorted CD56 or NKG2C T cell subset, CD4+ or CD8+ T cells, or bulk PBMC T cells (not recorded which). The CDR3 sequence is CASSLLGQEYTF.